The 6 T cell receptor beta chains in this list originate from one sample, sequenced in a study of graft-versus-host responses after intestinal transplantation. Profiling relied on immunoSEQ multiplex PCR, and the TCRdb table lists in-frame clones only, not all of them. This table holds 12,000 to 15,000 clones, roughly 35% found once. The sample consisted of alloreactive CD4+ T cells from a mixed lymphocyte reaction culture, taken before intestinal transplant. The subset denotes: CFSE-low proliferating T cells sorted from roughly 6-day pre-transplant mixed lymphocyte reaction (GvH or HvG direction). The receptor set was obtained from a human patient who received an intestinal transplant.

J is TRBJ1-1 and V is TRBV7-9; no firm D call. This CDR3 region has 13 residues. Trimming stripped 5 bases from V and 1 base from J, with 8 bases between. The germline gives CDR1 SEHNR, CDR2 FQNEAQ (reference sequence). This chain's CDR3 is CASSRPGNTEAFF. For the CDR3, the DNA is TGTGCCAGCAGCCGCCCGGGGAACACTGAAGCTTTCTTT.

The rearrangement joins TRBV5-1 to TRBJ2-1; TRBD1 is a possible D gene (5 bases). Trimming shortened V by 0 bases and J by 1 base, and 11 bases separated the two germline ends. This CDR3 region has 16 residues. Germline-derived CDR1 and CDR2 are SGHRS and YFSETQ. In nucleotides, the CDR3 is TGCGCCAGCAGCTTGGCCTATAGGGGATCCTACAATGAGCAGTTCTTC. Encoded protein: CASSLAYRGSYNEQFF.

The chain links TRBV5-1 to TRBJ2-7; TRBD1 aligns across 7 bases. The CDR3 totals 14 residues. CDR1 and CDR2 (germline): SGHRS, YFSETQ. Trimming took 4 bases from V and 3 from J; bases not matched to a gene: 7. The CDR3 sequence: CASSPRDSYYEQYF. The CDR3 bases are TGCGCCAGCAGCCCAAGGGACAGTTACTACGAGCAGTACTTC.

J is TRBJ1-1 and V is TRBV5-1; 8 bases line up with TRBD1. After removal of 0 bases from V and 1 base from J, the junction contained 2 bases not matched to a gene. The CDR3 covers 15 residues. Per germline, CDR1 SGHRS and CDR2 YFSETQ. CDR3 nucleotides: TGCGCCAGCAGCTTGGATGGACAGGGGAACACTGAAGCTTTCTTT. Its translation: CASSLDGQGNTEAFF.

Only a few counts were recorded for this clone. The chain joins TRBV19 to TRBJ1-2; D remains ambiguous. The CDR3 runs 11 residues. V was clipped by 4 bases and J by 4 bases, with 4 bases between them. Germline CDR1 LNHDA, CDR2 SQIVND (reference sequence). CDR3 amino acids: CASSRSYGYTF. The CDR3 coding sequence is TGTGCCAGTAGTAGGAGCTATGGCTACACCTTC.

The CDR3 DNA reads as TGTGCCAGCAGTTACGCACAGGGGGCCAGTTATGGCTACACCTTC. Protein product: CASSYAQGASYGYTF. The chain combines TRBV6-6 with TRBJ1-2; 9 bases line up with TRBD1. This CDR3 spans 15 amino acids. The ends lost 2 bases at V and 5 bases at J; junction bases unmatched: 6. Germline V gives CDR1 MNHNY, CDR2 SVGAGI (reference sequence).